Shown below are 2 T cell receptor beta chains from a single sample sequenced in a study of cytomegalovirus exposure and HLA in healthy donors (dated 2017 in TCRdb). The library was produced with the immunoSEQ multiplex PCR assay. A mixture of 60 forward primers for TCR Vbeta segments and 13 reverse primers for TCR Jbeta segments was used in the multiplex PCR. TCRdb obtained this table from immuneACCESS and retained in-frame rearrangements with V and J assigned. These tables miss some clones; where compared with another copy, unresolved V genes account for less than half of the shortfall, and the remainder is unexplained. The sample table lists tens of thousands of clones, around three quarters of them with a count of one. The ten largest clones add up to 12% of the sample. The source material was PBMCs. All receptors derive from a male donor in good health and CMV-seropositive.

J is TRBJ2-7 and V is TRBV20-1; TRBD1 matches 8 bases. J lost 6 bases, V lost 7 bases, and 5 bases had no gene match. CDR3 length: 11 amino acids. CDR1 is DFQATT, CDR2 SNEGSKA, per germline (reference sequence). The DNA for the CDR3 is TGCAGTGTCCCGGACAGGGTCGAGCAGTACTTC. It is translated as CSVPDRVEQYF.

V and J are TRBV14 and TRBJ1-4, with TRBD1 matching 7 bases. There are 16 residues in the CDR3. Germline loops: CDR1 SGHDN, CDR2 FVKESK. With V trimmed by 1 base and J by 8 bases, 10 bases remained unmatched. The DNA of the CDR3 is TGTGCCAGCAGCCAAGGACTCGAACGCAGGGGGGAAAAACTGTTTTTT. Translated: CASSQGLERRGEKLFF.